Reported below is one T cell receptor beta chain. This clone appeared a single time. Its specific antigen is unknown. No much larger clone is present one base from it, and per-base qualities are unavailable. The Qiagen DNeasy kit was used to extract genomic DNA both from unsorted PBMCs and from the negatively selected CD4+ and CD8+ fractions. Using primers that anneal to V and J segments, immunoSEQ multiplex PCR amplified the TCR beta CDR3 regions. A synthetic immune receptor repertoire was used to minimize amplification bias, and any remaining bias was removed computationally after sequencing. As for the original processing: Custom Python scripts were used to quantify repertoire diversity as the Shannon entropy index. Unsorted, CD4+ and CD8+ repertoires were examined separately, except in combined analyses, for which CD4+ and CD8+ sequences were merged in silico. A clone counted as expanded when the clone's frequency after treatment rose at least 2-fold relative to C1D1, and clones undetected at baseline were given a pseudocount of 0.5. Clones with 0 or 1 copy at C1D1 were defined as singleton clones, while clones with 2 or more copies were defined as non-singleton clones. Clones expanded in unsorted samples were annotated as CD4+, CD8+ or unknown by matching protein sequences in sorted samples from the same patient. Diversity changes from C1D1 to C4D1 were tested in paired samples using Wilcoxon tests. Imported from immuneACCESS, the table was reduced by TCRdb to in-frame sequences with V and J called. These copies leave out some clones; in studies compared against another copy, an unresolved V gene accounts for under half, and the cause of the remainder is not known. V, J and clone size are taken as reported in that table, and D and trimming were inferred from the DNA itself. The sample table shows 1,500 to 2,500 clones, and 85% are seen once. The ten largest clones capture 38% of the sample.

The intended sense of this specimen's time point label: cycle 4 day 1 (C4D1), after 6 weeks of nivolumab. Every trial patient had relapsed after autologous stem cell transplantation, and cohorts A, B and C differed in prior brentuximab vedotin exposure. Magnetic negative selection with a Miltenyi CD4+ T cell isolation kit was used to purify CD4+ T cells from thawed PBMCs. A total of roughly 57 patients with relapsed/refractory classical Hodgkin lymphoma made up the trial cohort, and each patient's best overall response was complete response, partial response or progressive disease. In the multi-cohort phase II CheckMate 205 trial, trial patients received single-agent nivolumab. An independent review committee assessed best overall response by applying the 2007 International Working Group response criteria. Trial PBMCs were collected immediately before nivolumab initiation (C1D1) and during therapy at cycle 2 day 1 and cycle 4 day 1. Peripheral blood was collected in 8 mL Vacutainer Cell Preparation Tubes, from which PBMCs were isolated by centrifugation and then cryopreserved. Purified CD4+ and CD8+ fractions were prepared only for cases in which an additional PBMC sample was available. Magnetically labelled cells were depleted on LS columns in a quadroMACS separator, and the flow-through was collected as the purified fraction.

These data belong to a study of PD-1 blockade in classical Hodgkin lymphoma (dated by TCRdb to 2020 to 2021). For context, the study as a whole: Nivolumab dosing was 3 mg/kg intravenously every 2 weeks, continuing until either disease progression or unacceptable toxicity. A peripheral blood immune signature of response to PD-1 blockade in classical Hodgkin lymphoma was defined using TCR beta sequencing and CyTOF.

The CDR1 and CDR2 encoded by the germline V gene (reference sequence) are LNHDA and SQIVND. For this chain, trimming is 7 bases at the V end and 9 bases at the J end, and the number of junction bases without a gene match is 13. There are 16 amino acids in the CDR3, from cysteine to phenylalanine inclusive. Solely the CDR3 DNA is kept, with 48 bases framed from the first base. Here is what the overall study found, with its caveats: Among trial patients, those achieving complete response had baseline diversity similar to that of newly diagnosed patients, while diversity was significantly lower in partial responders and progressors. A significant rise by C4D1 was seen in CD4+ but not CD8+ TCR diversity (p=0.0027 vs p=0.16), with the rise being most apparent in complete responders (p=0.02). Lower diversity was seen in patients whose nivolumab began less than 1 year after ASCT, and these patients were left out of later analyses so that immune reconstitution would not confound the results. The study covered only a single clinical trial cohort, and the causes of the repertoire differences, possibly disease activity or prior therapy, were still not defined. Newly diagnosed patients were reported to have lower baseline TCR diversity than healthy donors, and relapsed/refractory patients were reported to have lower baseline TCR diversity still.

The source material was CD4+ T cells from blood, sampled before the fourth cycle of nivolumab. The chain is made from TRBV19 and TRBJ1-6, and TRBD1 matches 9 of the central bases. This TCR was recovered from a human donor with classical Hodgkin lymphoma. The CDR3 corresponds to CASTLGTGRDGSPLHF. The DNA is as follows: TGTGCCAGTACCCTCGGGACAGGGAGAGACGGTTCACCCCTCCACTTT.